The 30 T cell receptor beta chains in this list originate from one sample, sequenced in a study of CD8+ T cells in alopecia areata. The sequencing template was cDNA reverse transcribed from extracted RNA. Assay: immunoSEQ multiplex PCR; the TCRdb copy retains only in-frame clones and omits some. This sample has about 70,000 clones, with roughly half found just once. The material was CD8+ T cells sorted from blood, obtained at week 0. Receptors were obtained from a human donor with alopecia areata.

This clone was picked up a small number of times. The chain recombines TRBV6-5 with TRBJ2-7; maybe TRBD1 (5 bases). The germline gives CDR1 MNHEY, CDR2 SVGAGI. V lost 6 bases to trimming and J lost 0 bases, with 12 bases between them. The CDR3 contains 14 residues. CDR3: CASSNRRLSYEQYF. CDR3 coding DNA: TGTGCCAGCAGCAACAGGAGACTCTCCTACGAGCAGTACTTC.

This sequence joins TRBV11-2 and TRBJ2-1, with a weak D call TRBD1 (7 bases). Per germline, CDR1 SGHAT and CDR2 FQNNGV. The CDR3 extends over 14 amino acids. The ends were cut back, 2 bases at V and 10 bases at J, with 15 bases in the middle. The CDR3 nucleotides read TGTGCCAGCAGCTTACCAGGGGGGCTACGGGAGCAGTTCTTC. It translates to CASSLPGGLREQFF.

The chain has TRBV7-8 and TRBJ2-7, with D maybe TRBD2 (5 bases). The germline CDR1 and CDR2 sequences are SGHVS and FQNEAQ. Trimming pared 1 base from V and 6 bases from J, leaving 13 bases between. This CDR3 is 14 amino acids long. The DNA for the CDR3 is TGTGCCAGCAGCTTAGGCGGTCCCGCGGGCGAGCAGTACTTC. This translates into CASSLGGPAGEQYF.

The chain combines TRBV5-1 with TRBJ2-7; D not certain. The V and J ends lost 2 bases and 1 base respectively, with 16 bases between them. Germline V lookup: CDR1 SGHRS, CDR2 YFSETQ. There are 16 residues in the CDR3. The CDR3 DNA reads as TGCGCCAGCAGCTTTTTTACCGACCTCGGGTCCTACGAGCAGTACTTC. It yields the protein CASSFFTDLGSYEQYF. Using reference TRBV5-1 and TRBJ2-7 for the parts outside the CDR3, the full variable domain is KAGVTQTPRYLIKTRGQQVTLSCSPISGHRSVSWYQQTPGQGLQFLFEYFSETQRNKGNFPGRFSGRQFSNSRSEMNVSTLELGDSALYLCASSFFTDLGSYEQYFGPGTRLTVT.

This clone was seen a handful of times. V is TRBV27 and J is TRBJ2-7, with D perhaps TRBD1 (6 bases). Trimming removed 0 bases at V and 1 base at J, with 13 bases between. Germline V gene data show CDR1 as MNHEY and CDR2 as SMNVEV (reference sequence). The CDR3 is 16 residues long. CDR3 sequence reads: CASSLSVLGGSYEQYF. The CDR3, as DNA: TGTGCCAGCAGTTTATCGGTGCTAGGGGGTTCCTACGAGCAGTACTTC.

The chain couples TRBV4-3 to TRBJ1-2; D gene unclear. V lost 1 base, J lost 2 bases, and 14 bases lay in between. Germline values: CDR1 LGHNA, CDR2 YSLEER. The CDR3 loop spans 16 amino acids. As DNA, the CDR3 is TGCGCCAGCAGCCAAGCACCGGGATACCAGAACTATGGCTACACCTTC. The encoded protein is CASSQAPGYQNYGYTF.

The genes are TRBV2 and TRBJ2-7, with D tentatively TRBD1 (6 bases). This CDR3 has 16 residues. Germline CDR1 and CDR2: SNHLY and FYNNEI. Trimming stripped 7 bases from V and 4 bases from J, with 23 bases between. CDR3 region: CASTEKVGQTGYEQYF. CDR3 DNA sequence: TGTGCCAGCACCGAAAAGGTTGGACAGACAGGTTACGAGCAGTACTTC.

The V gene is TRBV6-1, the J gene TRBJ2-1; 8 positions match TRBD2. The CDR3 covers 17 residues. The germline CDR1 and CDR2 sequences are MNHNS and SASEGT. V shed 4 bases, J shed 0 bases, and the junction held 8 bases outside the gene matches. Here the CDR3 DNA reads TGTGCCAGCAGTGCCCGGCTAGCGGGCCGCTCCTACAATGAGCAGTTCTTC. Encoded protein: CASSARLAGRSYNEQFF.

This chain's CDR3 is CASSSWGGAEAFF. As DNA, the CDR3 is TGTGCCAGCAGTTCCTGGGGGGGCGCTGAAGCTTTCTTT. The V call is TRBV27, the J call TRBJ1-1, with D maybe TRBD1 (6 bases). V lost 4 bases and J lost 6, with 12 bases in between. Germline V gene sequence: CDR1 MNHEY, CDR2 SMNVEV (reference sequence). The CDR3 has 13 residues.

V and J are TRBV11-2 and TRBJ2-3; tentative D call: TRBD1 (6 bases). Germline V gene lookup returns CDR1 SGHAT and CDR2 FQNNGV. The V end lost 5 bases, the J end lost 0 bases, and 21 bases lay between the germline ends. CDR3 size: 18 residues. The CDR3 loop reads CASSLPGAETSSTDTQYF. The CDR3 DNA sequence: TGTGCCAGCAGCCTGCCAGGGGCGGAGACCTCTAGCACAGATACGCAGTATTTT.

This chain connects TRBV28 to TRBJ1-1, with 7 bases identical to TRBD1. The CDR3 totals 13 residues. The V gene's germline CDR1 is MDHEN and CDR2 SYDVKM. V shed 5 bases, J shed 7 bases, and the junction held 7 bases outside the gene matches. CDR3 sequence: CASSPTGQIEAFF. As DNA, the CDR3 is TGTGCCAGCAGTCCCACGGGACAGATTGAAGCTTTCTTT.

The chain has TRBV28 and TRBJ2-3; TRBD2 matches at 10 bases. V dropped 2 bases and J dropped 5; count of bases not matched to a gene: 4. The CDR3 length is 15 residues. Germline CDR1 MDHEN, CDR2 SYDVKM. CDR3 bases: TGTGCCAGCAGTTTACTAGCGGGAGTTCTAGATACGCAGTATTTT. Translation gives CASSLLAGVLDTQYF.

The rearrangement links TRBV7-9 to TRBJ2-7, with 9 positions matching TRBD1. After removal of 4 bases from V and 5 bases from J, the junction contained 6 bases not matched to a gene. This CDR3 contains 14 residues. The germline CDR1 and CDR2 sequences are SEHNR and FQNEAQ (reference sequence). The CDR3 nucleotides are TGTGCCAGCAGCTACCAGACAGGGGGGAACGAGCAGTACTTC. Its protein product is CASSYQTGGNEQYF.

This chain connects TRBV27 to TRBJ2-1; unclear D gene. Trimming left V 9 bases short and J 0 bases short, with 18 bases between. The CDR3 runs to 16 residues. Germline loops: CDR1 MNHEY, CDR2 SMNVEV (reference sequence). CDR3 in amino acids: CASRYLPETSYNEQFF. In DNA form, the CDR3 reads TGTGCCAGTCGCTACTTGCCGGAGACCTCCTACAATGAGCAGTTCTTC.

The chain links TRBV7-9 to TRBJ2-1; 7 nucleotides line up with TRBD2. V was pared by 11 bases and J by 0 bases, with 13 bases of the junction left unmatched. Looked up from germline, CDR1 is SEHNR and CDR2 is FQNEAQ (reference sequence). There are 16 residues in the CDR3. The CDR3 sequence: CAYLSGTKSSYNEQFF. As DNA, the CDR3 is TGTGCCTACCTCAGCGGGACGAAAAGCTCCTACAATGAGCAGTTCTTC.

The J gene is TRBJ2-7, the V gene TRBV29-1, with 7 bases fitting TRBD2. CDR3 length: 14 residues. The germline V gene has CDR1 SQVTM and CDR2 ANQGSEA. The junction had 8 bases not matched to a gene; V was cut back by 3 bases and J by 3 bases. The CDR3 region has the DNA TGCAGCGTTGAGGACGGAGAGCGGGGCTACGAGCAGTACTTC. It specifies CSVEDGERGYEQYF.

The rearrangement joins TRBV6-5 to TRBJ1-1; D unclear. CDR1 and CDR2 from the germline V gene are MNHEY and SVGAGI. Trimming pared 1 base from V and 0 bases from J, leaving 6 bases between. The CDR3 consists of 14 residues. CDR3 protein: CASSYLTLNTEAFF. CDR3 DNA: TGTGCCAGCAGTTACTTAACCCTGAACACTGAAGCTTTCTTT.

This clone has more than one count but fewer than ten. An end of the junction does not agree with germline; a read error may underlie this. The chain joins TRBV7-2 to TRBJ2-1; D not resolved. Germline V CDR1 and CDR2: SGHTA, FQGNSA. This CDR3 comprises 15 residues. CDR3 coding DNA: TGCGCCAGCAGCCAAGAACCCAGCTCCTACAATGAGCAGTTCTTC. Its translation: CASSQEPSSYNEQFF.

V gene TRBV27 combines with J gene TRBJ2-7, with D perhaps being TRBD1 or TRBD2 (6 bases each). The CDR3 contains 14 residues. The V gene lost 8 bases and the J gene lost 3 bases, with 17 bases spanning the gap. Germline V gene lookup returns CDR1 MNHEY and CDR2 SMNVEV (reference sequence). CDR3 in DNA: TGTGCCAGCTCCTGGGGGCAGGGAGGCTACGAGCAGTACTTC. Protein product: CASSWGQGGYEQYF.

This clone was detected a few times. The CDR3 region has the DNA TGTGCCAGCAGTGAATACGTACCCCCTGAGCAGTACTTC. Protein: CASSEYVPPEQYF. This sequence joins TRBV25-1 and TRBJ2-7; D gene unclear. From germline, CDR1 is MGHDK and CDR2 SYGVNS. The CDR3 loop spans 13 amino acids. V was pared by 0 bases and J by 7 bases, with 10 bases between.

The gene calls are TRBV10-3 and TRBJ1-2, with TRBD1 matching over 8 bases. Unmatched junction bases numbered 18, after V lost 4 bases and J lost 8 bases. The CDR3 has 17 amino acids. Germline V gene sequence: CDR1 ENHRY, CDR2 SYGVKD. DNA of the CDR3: TGTGCCATCAGTGGCGGACAGGGAACACTCGGGGTTAGCGGCTACACCTTC. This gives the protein CAISGGQGTLGVSGYTF.

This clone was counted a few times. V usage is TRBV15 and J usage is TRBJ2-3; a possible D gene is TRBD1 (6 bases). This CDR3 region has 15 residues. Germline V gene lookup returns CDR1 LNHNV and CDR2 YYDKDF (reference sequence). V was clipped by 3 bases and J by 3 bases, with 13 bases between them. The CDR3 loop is CATSSGTSRTDTQYF. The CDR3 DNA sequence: TGTGCCACCAGCAGCGGGACATCAAGGACAGATACGCAGTATTTT.

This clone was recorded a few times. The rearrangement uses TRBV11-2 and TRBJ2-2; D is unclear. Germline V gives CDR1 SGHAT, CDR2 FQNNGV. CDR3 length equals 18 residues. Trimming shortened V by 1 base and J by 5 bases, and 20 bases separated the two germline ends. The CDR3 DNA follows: TGTGCCAGCAGCTTAGTTGCTTGGCCTAGTATAGTAACCGGGGAGCTGTTTTTT. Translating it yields CASSLVAWPSIVTGELFF.

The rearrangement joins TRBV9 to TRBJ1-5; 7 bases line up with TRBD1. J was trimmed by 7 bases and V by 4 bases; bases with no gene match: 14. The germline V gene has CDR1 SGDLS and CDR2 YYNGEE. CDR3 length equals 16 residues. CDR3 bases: TGTGCCAGCAGCTGGCCGAATGGACAGGATGGCCAGCCCCAGCATTTT. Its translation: CASSWPNGQDGQPQHF.

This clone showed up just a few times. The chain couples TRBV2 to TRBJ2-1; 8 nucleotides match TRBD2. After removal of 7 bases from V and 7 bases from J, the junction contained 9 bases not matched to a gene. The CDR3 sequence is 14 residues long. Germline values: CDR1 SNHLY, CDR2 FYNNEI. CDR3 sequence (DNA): TGTGCCAGCATGGGATTAGCGGGACGGAATGAGCAGTTCTTC. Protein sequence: CASMGLAGRNEQFF.

CDR3 DNA sequence: TGTGCCAGTAGTGCCTCCCCGACAGAAGCTTTCTTT. As protein: CASSASPTEAFF. This chain connects TRBV19 to TRBJ1-1; D is unresolved. The CDR3 extends over 12 amino acids. V was clipped by 5 bases and J by 8 bases, with 12 bases between them. CDR1 is LNHDA, CDR2 SQIVND, per germline (reference sequence).

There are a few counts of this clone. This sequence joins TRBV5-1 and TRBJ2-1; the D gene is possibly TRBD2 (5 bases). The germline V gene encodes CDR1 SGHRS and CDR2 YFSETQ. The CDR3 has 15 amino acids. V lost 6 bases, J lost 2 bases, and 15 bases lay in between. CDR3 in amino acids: CASKQAENAYNEQFF. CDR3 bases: TGCGCCAGCAAGCAAGCGGAGAATGCCTACAATGAGCAGTTCTTC.

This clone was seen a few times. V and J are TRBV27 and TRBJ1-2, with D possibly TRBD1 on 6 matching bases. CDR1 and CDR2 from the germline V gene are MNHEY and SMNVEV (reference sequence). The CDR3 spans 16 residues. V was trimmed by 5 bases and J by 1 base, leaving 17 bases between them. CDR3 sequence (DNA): TGTGCCAGCAGTCGATCACAGGGAAGCGTTAACTATGGCTACACCTTC. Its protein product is CASSRSQGSVNYGYTF.

CDR3 amino acids: CASSLGRGVSYEQYF. CDR3 DNA sequence: TGTGCCAGCAGCTTAGGCCGGGGAGTCTCCTACGAGCAGTACTTC. The J gene is TRBJ2-7, the V gene TRBV13; TRBD2 is a possible D gene (5 bases). CDR3 length: 15 amino acids. The germline V gene has CDR1 PRHDT and CDR2 FYEKMQ (reference sequence). V lost 0 bases to trimming and J lost 0 bases, with 9 bases between them.

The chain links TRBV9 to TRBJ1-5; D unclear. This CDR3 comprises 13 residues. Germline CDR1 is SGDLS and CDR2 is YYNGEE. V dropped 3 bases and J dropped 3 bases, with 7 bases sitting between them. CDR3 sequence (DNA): TGTGCCAGCAGCGGACCCCACAATCAGCCCCAGCATTTT. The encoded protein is CASSGPHNQPQHF. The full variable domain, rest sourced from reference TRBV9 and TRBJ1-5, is DSGVTQTPKHLITATGQRVTLRCSPRSGDLSVYWYQQSLDQGLQFLIQYYNGEERAKGNILERFSAQQFPDLHSELNLSSLELGDSALYFCASSGPHNQPQHFGDGTRLSIL.